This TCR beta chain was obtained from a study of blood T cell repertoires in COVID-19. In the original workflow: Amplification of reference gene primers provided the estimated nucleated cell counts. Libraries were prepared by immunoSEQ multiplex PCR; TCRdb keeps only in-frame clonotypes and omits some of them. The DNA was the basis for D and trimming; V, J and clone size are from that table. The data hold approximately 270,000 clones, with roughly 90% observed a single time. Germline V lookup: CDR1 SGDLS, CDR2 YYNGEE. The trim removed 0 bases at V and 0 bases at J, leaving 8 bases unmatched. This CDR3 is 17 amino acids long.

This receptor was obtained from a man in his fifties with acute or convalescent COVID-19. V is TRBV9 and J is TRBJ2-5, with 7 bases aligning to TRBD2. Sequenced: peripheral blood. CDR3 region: CASSVGILAEYQETQYF. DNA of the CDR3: TGTGCCAGCAGCGTAGGCATCCTAGCGGAGTACCAAGAGACCCAGTACTTC. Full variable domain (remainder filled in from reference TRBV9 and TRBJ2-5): DSGVTQTPKHLITATGQRVTLRCSPRSGDLSVYWYQQSLDQGLQFLIQYYNGEERAKGNILERFSAQQFPDLHSELNLSSLELGDSALYFCASSVGILAEYQETQYFGPGTRLLVL.